A selection of T cell receptor beta chains follows, all from one sample in a study of blood T cell repertoires in COVID-19. The assay was immunoSEQ multiplex PCR, and TCRdb's table has in-frame clones only and misses some. Here the sample spans around 250,000 clones, around 80% being singletons. The sample consisted of peripheral blood. These receptor sequences come from a woman in her late teens or twenties with acute or convalescent COVID-19. The conserved cysteine and the conserved F or W are not part of the CDR3 here. Each record gives: clone size, J gene, CDR3 length, V gene, CDR3 protein. Rows may omit the clone size; those that give it use once, few, many or a size class.

-,TRBJ2-1,14,TRBV7-2,ASSLDLAGGYNEQF
-,TRBJ1-4,12,TRBV16,ASSQDSPNEKLF
-,TRBJ2-7,11,TRBV3-1/TRBV3-2,ASSLGQGHEQY
-,TRBJ2-2,21,TRBV1,TSSQDQGLAGLLTNANTGELF
-,TRBJ2-7,14,TRBV25-1,ASSESQRTSSYEQY
-,TRBJ2-5,14,TRBV19,ASSGRGQIWGETQY
-,TRBJ2-3,11,TRBV5-1,ASSFLETDTQY
-,TRBJ2-3,12,TRBV5-1,ASSTGQGTDTQY
-,TRBJ2-3,14,TRBV4-1,ASSQEGHPSTDTQY
-,TRBJ1-1,8,TRBV29-1,SVSGAEAF
-,TRBJ2-2,13,TRBV5-4,ASSLVAGGTGELF
-,TRBJ1-6,11,TRBV30,AWSGQGGSPLH
-,TRBJ2-4,13,TRBV19,ASRTNRVAKNIQY
-,TRBJ2-7,13,TRBV27,ASRLLQGSPYEQY
-,TRBJ2-7,12,TRBV3-1/TRBV3-2,ASSQDLASYEQY
-,TRBJ2-1,13,TRBV7-2,ASSWGQGTSNEQF
-,TRBJ1-6,12,TRBV19,ASRQGSYNSPLH
-,TRBJ1-4,12,TRBV7-2,ASSKGQVNEKLF
-,TRBJ2-1,14,TRBV2,ASRMRLAEGVGEQF
-,TRBJ1-6,15,TRBV6-7,ASSCQGGSSYNSPLH
once,TRBJ2-7,12,TRBV27,ASSFGLAGGNSH
-,TRBJ2-3,12,TRBV5-6,ASILAGVADTQY